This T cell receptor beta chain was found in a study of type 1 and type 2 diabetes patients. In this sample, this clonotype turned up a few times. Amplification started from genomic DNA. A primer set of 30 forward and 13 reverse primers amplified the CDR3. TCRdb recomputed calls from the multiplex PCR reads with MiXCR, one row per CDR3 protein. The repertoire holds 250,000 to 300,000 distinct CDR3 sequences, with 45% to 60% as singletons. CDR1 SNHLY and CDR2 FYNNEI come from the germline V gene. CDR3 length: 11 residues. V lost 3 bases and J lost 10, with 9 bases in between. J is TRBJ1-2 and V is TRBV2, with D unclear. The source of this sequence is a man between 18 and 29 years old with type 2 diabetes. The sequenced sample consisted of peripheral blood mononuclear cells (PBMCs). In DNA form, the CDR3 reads TGTGCCAGCAGTGAGGCCAGTCCCTACACCTTC. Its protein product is CASSEASPYTF.